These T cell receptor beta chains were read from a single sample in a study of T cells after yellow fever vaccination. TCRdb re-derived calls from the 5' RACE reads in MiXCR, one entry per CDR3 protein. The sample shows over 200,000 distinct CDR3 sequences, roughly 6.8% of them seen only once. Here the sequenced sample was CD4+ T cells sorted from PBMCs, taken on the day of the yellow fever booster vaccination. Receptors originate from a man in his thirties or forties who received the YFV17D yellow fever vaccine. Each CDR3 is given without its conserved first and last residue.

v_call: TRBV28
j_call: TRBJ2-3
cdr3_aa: ASSLMDTQY

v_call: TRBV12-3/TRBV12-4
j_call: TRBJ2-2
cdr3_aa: ANQQPTGELF

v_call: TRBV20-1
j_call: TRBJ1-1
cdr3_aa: SARTIEMWDTEAF

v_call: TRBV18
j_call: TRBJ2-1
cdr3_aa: ASSPPTSGRSYNEQF

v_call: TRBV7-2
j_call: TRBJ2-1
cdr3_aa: ASSHDLYNEQF

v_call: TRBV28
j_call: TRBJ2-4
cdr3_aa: ASSPSGNKNIQY

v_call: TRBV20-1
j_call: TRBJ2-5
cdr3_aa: SARVPGARETQY

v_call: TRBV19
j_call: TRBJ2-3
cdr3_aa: ASSMANLDTQY

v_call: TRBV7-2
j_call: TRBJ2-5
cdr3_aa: ASSLQAGEAETQY

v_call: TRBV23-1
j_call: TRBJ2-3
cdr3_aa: ASSQARLATTTDTQY

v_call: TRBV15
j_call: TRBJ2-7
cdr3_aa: ATSRVAGGSYEQY

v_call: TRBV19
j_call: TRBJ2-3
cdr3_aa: ASSPSSVRTDTQY

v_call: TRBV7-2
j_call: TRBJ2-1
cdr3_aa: ASSRMILYNEQF

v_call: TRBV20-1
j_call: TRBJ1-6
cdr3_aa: SARPWRAPKDSPLH

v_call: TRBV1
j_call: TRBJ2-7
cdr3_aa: TSSQDYSGRPYEQY

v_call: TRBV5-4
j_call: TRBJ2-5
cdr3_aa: ASSLPGGRAVETQY

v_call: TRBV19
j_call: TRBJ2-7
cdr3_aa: ASSGLAGHEQY

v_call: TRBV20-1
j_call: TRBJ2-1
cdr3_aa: SARGGRGANEQF

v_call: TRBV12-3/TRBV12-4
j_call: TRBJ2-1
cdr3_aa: ASSPDPGLGPYNEQF

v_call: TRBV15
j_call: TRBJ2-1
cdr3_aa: ATRGITSGKAF

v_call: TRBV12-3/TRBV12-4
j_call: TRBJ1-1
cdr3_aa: AICLGEGLRGNTEAF

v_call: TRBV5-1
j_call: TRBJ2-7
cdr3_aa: ASSLEGENEQY

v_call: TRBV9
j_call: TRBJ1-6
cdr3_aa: ASSVGGQGNSPLH

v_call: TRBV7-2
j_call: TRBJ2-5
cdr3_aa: ASSFTGTEETQY

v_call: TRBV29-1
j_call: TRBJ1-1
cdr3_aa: SVVAGTGNTEAF

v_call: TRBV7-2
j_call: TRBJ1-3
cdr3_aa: ASSAGVAGNTIY

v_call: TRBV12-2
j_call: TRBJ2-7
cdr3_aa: ASRWGRMAYEQY

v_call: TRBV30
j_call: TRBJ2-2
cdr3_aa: AWSVGAGGTGELF

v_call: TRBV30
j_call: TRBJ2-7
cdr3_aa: AWSKDLYYEQY

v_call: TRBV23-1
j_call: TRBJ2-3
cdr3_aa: ASSQGSPSGNSSDTQY

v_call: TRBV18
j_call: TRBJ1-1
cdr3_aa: ASSPTRGTEAF

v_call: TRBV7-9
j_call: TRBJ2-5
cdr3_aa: ASSLVGGLETQY

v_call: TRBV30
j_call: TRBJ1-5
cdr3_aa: AWSEGQPLFSQPQH

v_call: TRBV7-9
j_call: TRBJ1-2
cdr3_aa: ASSRTGLGSYGYT

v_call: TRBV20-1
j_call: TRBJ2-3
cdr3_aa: SANSRADTQY

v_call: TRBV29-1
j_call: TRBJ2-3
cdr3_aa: RERVGTDTQY

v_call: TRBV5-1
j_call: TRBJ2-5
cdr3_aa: ASSLRWAEETQY

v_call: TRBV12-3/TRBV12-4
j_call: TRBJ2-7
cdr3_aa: ASRLDREQY

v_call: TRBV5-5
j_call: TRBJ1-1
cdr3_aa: ASSWGDRVGSEAF

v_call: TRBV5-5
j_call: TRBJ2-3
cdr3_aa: ASSLDQGPDTQY

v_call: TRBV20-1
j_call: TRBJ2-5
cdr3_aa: SAITGMEETQY

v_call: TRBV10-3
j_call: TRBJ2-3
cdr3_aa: AIKTVTDTQY

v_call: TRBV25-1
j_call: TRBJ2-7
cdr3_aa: ASSEYGKRREQY

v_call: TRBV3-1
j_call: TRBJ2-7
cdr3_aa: ASSRDEGGSYEQY

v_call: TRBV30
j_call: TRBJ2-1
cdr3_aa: AWKAKGGGYNEQF

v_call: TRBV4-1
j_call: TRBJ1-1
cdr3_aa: ASSRLLRDAEAF

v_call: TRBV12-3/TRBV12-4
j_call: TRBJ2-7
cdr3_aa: ASSFASGGLSSYEQY

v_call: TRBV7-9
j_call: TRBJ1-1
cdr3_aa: ASSSQPGEEAF

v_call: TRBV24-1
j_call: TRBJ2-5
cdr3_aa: ATSDGTSEGETQY

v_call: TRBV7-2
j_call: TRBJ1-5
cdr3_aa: ASSLDRAQPQH

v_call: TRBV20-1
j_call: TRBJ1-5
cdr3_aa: SASVGGNQPQH

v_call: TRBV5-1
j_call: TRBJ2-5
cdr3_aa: ASSLGRTIQETQY

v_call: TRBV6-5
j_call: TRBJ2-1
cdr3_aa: ASSSPLAGGRNEQF

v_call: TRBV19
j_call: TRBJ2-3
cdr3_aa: ASSRGAEDTQY

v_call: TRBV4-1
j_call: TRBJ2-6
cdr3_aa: ASSQERAGANVLT

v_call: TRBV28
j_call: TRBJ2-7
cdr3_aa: ASSLRAEQY

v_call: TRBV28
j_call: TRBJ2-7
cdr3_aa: ASTLQGQLSYEQY